This TCR beta chain appears in the sequencing data of a study of identical twins. Everyone who gave samples was a healthy Caucasian. A universal primer binding site was introduced by template switching. The final cDNA contained unique molecular identifiers. TCRdb itself ran the 5' RACE reads through MiXCR, one entry per CDR3 protein. This sample yields some 320,000 distinct CDR3 sequences, of which 10% to 15% are seen a single time; 7.2% belongs to the top ten. V lost 1 base and J lost 9, with 10 bases in between. The germline gives CDR1 MGHRA, CDR2 YSYEKL. This CDR3 has 13 amino acids. This clonotype was detected only a few times. Its antigen is not identified. Overall study findings and caveats: Within cord blood, abundant beta clonotypes carried fewer insertions, but memory repertoires showed no such trend.

The same sample was also used in a study of yellow fever vaccine responses in identical twins. That report adds: Reportedly, the T cell response mounted by twins to vaccine seemed partly convergent, partly personalized.

Sequencing was performed on CD8+ T cells sorted from blood. The sequence was obtained from a woman under 30 in good health. The chain joins TRBV4-1 to TRBJ2-1; no clear D gene. CDR3 sequence (DNA): TGCGCCAGCAGCCAAGGAAGGGCCAGTGAGCAGTTCTTC. As protein: CASSQGRASEQFF.